The 25 T cell receptor beta chains given below trace back to one sample, sequenced in a study of T cells in Graves' hyperthyroidism and ophthalmopathy. Regions amplified from RNA transcripts were the TCR beta CDR3 regions. HTBI primers were the set used in a first-round RT-PCR of the TCR CDR3. MiXCR, applied by TCRdb to the multiplex PCR reads, yields one record per CDR3 protein. The table records approximately 600,000 distinct CDR3 sequences, 11% to 15% of them present only once. Sequencing was done on a sample of blood. The receptor set was obtained from a woman aged 18 to 35 with Graves' ophthalmopathy.

This clonotype was counted ten times or more. The rearrangement joins TRBV28 to TRBJ2-7; the match to TRBD2 covers 11 bases. Germline V lookup: CDR1 MDHEN, CDR2 SYDVKM. The trim removed 6 bases at V and 3 bases at J, leaving 1 base unmatched. This CDR3 comprises 13 residues. CDR3 sequence reads: CASRGLADYEQYF. The CDR3 nucleotides read TGTGCCAGCAGGGGACTAGCGGACTACGAGCAGTACTTC.

Remarks on this clonotype: Just one base apart from a much larger clone, this may be a read error. The chain employs TRBV6-1 and TRBJ2-1, with a tentative D call TRBD2 (5 bases). Germline lookup yields CDR1 MNHNS and CDR2 SASEGT. This CDR3 has 15 residues. CDR3 protein: CTSRPLVTSYNEQFF. The CDR3 DNA sequence: TGTACCAGCAGACCACTAGTAACATCCTACAATGAGCAGTTCTTC.

The sample holds many counts of this clonotype. This chain links TRBV24-1 with TRBJ2-1, with D perhaps TRBD2 (5 bases). The CDR3 contains 14 residues. The V gene lost 7 bases and the J gene lost 3 bases, with 12 bases spanning the gap. Germline V gives CDR1 KGHDR, CDR2 SFDVKD. CDR3: CATSGGGFYNEQFF. CDR3 in DNA: TGTGCCACCAGCGGTGGAGGTTTCTACAATGAGCAGTTCTTC.

This clonotype was seen ten or more times. The chain recombines TRBV10-3 with TRBJ1-1; a weak D match, TRBD1 (6 bases). Germline CDR1 ENHRY, CDR2 SYGVKD. V dropped 7 bases and J dropped 1 base, with 10 bases sitting between them. This CDR3 is built from 13 residues. The chain's CDR3 is CAITRQENTEAFF. The CDR3 nucleotides read TGTGCCATCACTCGACAGGAGAACACTGAAGCTTTCTTT.

This clonotype was counted at least ten times. The chain uses TRBV7-9 and TRBJ2-1; no firm D call. Germline V gene lookup returns CDR1 SEHNR and CDR2 FQNEAQ (reference sequence). V gave up 5 bases and J gave up 10 bases, with 15 bases separating them. The CDR3 spans 13 residues. In DNA, the CDR3 is TGTGCCAGCAGCCCACCCGCCCGAGAAGAGCAGTTCTTC. It codes for CASSPPAREEQFF.

V is TRBV9 and J is TRBJ2-7, with 9 bases identical to TRBD2. The germline V gene has CDR1 SGDLS and CDR2 YYNGEE. J gave up 3 bases and V 0 bases, and 16 bases lay outside the gene matches. The CDR3 covers 19 residues. CDR3 DNA: TGTGCCAGCAGCGTAGCCGGGCTAGCGGGGAGGGTTTGGGACTACGAGCAGTACTTC. It encodes CASSVAGLAGRVWDYEQYF. The full variable domain, rest sourced from reference TRBV9 and TRBJ2-7, is DSGVTQTPKHLITATGQRVTLRCSPRSGDLSVYWYQQSLDQGLQFLIQYYNGEERAKGNILERFSAQQFPDLHSELNLSSLELGDSALYFCASSVAGLAGRVWDYEQYFGPGTRLTVT.

This chain uses TRBV28 with TRBJ2-5; D not resolved. The CDR3 extends over 16 amino acids. CDR1 is MDHEN and CDR2 is SYDVKM in the germline V gene. V shed 3 bases and J shed 5 bases, with 19 bases lying between them. The CDR3 spells CASSFRMGPAQETQYF. The CDR3 bases are TGTGCCAGCAGTTTTAGGATGGGCCCAGCGCAGGAGACCCAGTACTTC. The entire variable domain, with the rest obtained from reference TRBV28 and TRBJ2-5, is as follows: DVKVTQSSRYLVKRTGEKVFLECVQDMDHENMFWYRQDPGLGLRLIYFSYDVKMKEKGDIPEGYSVSREKKERFSLILESASTNQTSMYLCASSFRMGPAQETQYFGPGTRLLVL.

The chain is built from TRBV15 and TRBJ2-1; 11 bases are shared with TRBD2. Germline V gene data show CDR1 as LNHNV and CDR2 as YYDKDF (reference sequence). V trimming: 8 bases; J trimming: 4 bases; junction bases outside the gene matches: 10. The CDR3 is 16 residues long. As DNA, the CDR3 is TGTGCCACCTCGGGACTAATAGCGGGAGGGTACAATGAGCAGTTCTTC. Protein product: CATSGLIAGGYNEQFF.

This clonotype was counted ten times or more. The chain combines TRBV3-1 with TRBJ2-5; D not certain. This CDR3 is built from 12 residues. Germline CDR1 LGHDT, CDR2 YNNKEL (reference sequence). Trimming took off 3 bases at V and 0 bases at J, with 2 bases between the two ends. This CDR3 reads CASSQDQETQYF. For the CDR3, the DNA is TGTGCCAGCAGCCAGGACCAAGAGACCCAGTACTTC.

This clonotype was counted only a few times. The chain recombines TRBV4-3 with TRBJ2-2; 7 positions agree with TRBD2. Germline loops: CDR1 LGHNA, CDR2 YSLEER. The CDR3 runs 17 residues. Trimming removed 3 bases from V and 3 bases from J; junction bases left unmatched: 10. CDR3: CASSQSTGTIDTGELFF. DNA for the CDR3: TGCGCCAGCAGCCAGTCCACCGGGACTATAGACACCGGGGAGCTGTTTTTT.

This clonotype showed up many times. The chain couples TRBV29-1 to TRBJ2-3; D perhaps matches TRBD2 (6 bases). This CDR3 comprises 15 residues. Trimming cost V 1 base and J 2 bases, with 13 bases left between them. Germline V gene lookup returns CDR1 SQVTM and CDR2 ANQGSEA. CDR3 nucleotide sequence: TGCAGCGTTGAAGGGGGGAGGCAGTTCACAGATACGCAGTATTTT. Its protein product is CSVEGGRQFTDTQYF.

This clonotype was recorded many times. The V and J genes are TRBV7-9 and TRBJ2-5, with TRBD2 matching over 10 bases. The CDR3 consists of 15 residues. V was pared by 4 bases and J by 3 bases, with 5 bases of the junction left unmatched. Germline V gene lookup returns CDR1 SEHNR and CDR2 FQNEAQ (reference sequence). CDR3 DNA: TGTGCCAGCAGCTACCCTACTAGCGGGAAAGAGACCCAGTACTTC. Translated: CASSYPTSGKETQYF.

This clonotype appeared a few times. The J gene is TRBJ1-3, the V gene TRBV27; no firm D call. Trimming left V 8 bases short and J 0 bases short, with 11 bases between. Germline CDR1 and CDR2: MNHEY and SMNVEV (reference sequence). There are 14 residues in the CDR3. The CDR3 DNA reads TGTGCCAGCTCCGAGCTAAGCTCTGGAAACACCATATATTTT. Translation: CASSELSSGNTIYF.

This clonotype was found many times. The V gene is TRBV18, the J gene TRBJ2-7, with D perhaps matching TRBD1 (6 bases). This CDR3 spans 14 amino acids. The V end lost 8 bases, the J end lost 6 bases, and 20 bases lay between the germline ends. The germline V gene encodes CDR1 KGHSH and CDR2 LQKENI. The CDR3 loop reads CASRTAQGLSEQYF. CDR3 DNA: TGTGCCAGCCGAACAGCGCAGGGGCTATCCGAGCAGTACTTC.

The rearrangement links TRBV15 to TRBJ2-5, with D unresolved. There are 13 residues in the CDR3. Germline V gene sequence: CDR1 LNHNV, CDR2 YYDKDF (reference sequence). The V end lost 5 bases, the J end lost 5 bases, and 12 bases lay between the germline ends. The CDR3 sequence is CATSAQAGETQYF. Here the CDR3 DNA reads TGTGCCACCAGCGCGCAGGCCGGGGAGACCCAGTACTTC.

This clonotype was recorded many times. The CDR3 loop is CASSLGSRDGYTF. The CDR3 region has the DNA TGTGCCAGCAGTTTAGGTTCTAGGGATGGCTACACCTTC. The chain joins TRBV12-3 or TRBV12-4 to TRBJ1-2; no clear D. V was shortened by 1 base and J by 6 bases, with 9 bases between the two germline ends. The CDR3 sequence is 13 residues long.

This clonotype was recorded a few times. A junction end diverges from the germline sequence, so it may reflect a read error. The chain links TRBV19 to TRBJ1-5; D gene ambiguous. CDR1 and CDR2 from the germline V gene are LNHDA and SQIVND (reference sequence). This CDR3 spans 13 amino acids. CDR3 coding DNA: TGTACCAGTAGTATGGGCTTTAACCAGCCCCAGCATTTT. Encoded protein: CTSSMGFNQPQHF. Combining the CDR3 with reference TRBV19 and TRBJ1-5 gives the whole variable domain DGGITQSPKYLFRKEGQNVTLSCEQNLNHDAMYWYRQDPGQGLRLIYYSQIVNDFQKGDIAEGYSVSREKKESFPLTVTSAQKNPTAFYLCTSSMGFNQPQHFGDGTRLSIL.

This clonotype was counted ten times or more. The rearrangement links TRBV20-1 to TRBJ2-1, with D perhaps TRBD1 (5 bases). The germline V gene encodes CDR1 DFQATT and CDR2 SNEGSKA (reference sequence). The CDR3 is made up of 15 amino acids. Trimming pared 2 bases from V and 0 bases from J, leaving 11 bases between. The CDR3 reads CSARSRVSSYNEQFF. As DNA, the CDR3 is TGCAGTGCTAGATCCAGGGTGAGCTCCTACAATGAGCAGTTCTTC.

This clonotype was seen a few times. The chain employs TRBV19 and TRBJ2-5, with 7 bases fitting TRBD2. The V gene end was trimmed by 5 bases and the J gene end by 4 bases; junction bases not matched to a gene: 10. This CDR3 spans 15 amino acids. Germline V gene lookup returns CDR1 LNHDA and CDR2 SQIVND (reference sequence). The CDR3 sequence is CASSLRLTGGETQYF. The CDR3 DNA reads as TGTGCCAGTAGTCTCCGATTGACGGGAGGAGAGACCCAGTACTTC.

This clonotype was observed at least ten times. The chain uses TRBV15 and TRBJ2-1; a possible D gene is TRBD2 (5 bases). The germline V and J ends were trimmed by 1 base and 4 bases, with 14 bases remaining between them. This CDR3 has 16 residues. Per germline, CDR1 LNHNV and CDR2 YYDKDF (reference sequence). CDR3 region: CATSRGGGLYYNEQFF. The CDR3 DNA reads as TGTGCCACCAGCAGAGGAGGCGGGCTGTATTACAATGAGCAGTTCTTC. Full variable domain (outside the CDR3, taken from reference TRBV15 and TRBJ2-1): DAMVIQNPRYQVTQFGKPVTLSCSQTLNHNVMYWYQQKSSQAPKLLFHYYDKDFNNEADTPDNFQSRRPNTSFCFLDIRSPGLGDTAMYLCATSRGGGLYYNEQFFGPGTRLTVL.

This clonotype was counted ten times or more. V gene TRBV3-1 combines with J gene TRBJ1-5; 9 nucleotides align to TRBD1. The V segment lost 2 bases and the J segment 4 bases; nucleotides outside the gene matches: 3. The CDR3 consists of 15 residues. Germline CDR1 is LGHDT and CDR2 is YNNKEL (reference sequence). The chain's CDR3 is CASSQLGQGNQPQHF. Here the CDR3 DNA reads TGTGCCAGCAGCCAATTGGGACAGGGTAATCAGCCCCAGCATTTT.

The table lists this clonotype with a few counts. The rearrangement joins TRBV20-1 to TRBJ2-7; TRBD2 matches at 10 bases. Trimming took 0 bases from V and 3 from J; bases not matched to a gene: 5. Looked up from germline, CDR1 is DFQATT and CDR2 is SNEGSKA (reference sequence). This CDR3 is built from 15 residues. The CDR3 here is CSAREDSGRRYEQYF. The CDR3 nucleotides are TGCAGTGCTAGAGAGGATAGCGGGAGGCGCTACGAGCAGTACTTC.

This clonotype was observed at least ten times. The chain uses TRBV27 and TRBJ1-2, with D possibly TRBD1 on 5 matching bases. The V gene lost 5 bases and the J gene lost 6 bases, with 25 bases spanning the gap. This CDR3 comprises 17 residues. The germline gives CDR1 MNHEY, CDR2 SMNVEV (reference sequence). The chain's CDR3 is CASSPLPIRGFHHGYTF. CDR3 sequence (DNA): TGTGCCAGCAGTCCCCTCCCAATAAGGGGCTTTCACCATGGCTACACCTTC.

This clonotype was seen repeatedly, ten times or more. This chain uses TRBV6-1 with TRBJ2-6; D call uncertain. Deletions cut 4 bases from V and 2 bases from J, with 3 bases between. In germline, CDR1 is MNHNS, CDR2 SASEGT. The CDR3 totals 13 residues. The CDR3 spells CASSVAGANVLTF. The CDR3 bases are TGTGCCAGCAGTGTCGCTGGGGCCAACGTCCTGACTTTC.

This clonotype appeared many times. The chain recombines TRBV7-9 with TRBJ2-1, with 11 bases matching TRBD2. This CDR3 has 16 amino acids. The trim removed 7 bases at V and 8 bases at J, leaving 13 bases unmatched. The V gene's germline CDR1 is SEHNR and CDR2 FQNEAQ (reference sequence). CDR3 residues: CASNPMVAGGSDEQFF. CDR3 nucleotides: TGTGCCAGCAACCCGATGGTAGCGGGAGGGTCCGATGAGCAGTTCTTC. The whole variable domain, filled in from reference TRBV7-9 and TRBJ2-1, reads DTGVSQNPRHKITKRGQNVTFRCDPISEHNRLYWYRQTLGQGPEFLTYFQNEAQLEKSRLLSDRFSAERPKGSFSTLEIQRTEQGDSAMYLCASNPMVAGGSDEQFFGPGTRLTVL.